What follows are 6 T cell receptor beta chains derived from one specimen sequenced in a study of T cell responses to AZD1222 COVID-19 vaccine. The repertoire was sequenced with immunoSEQ multiplex PCR; TCRdb's copy has only in-frame clones and lacks some. The sample records some 200,000 clones, approximately 90% being singletons. The sample was peripheral blood, taken 28 days after the second dose of the MenACWY control vaccine. These receptors were taken from an adult who received the MenACWY meningococcal vaccine as a control.

The V call is TRBV24-1, the J call TRBJ2-7, with D possibly TRBD1 on 6 matching bases. Trimming took 1 base from V and 9 from J, leaving 6 bases between them. Per the germline V gene, CDR1 is KGHDR and CDR2 is SFDVKD. The CDR3 contains 11 residues. This chain's CDR3 is CATSDLGGQYF. In nucleotides, the CDR3 is TGTGCCACCAGTGATTTAGGGGGGCAGTACTTC.

This rearrangement joins TRBV3-1 (or the pseudogene TRBV3-2) to TRBJ1-3; D is ambiguous. Germline V gene lookup returns CDR1 LGHDT and CDR2 YNNKEL (reference sequence). The CDR3 is made up of 15 amino acids. Trimming removed 1 base from V and 0 bases from J, with 7 bases in between. The CDR3 sequence is CASSQAQNSGNTIYF. The DNA of the CDR3 is TGTGCCAGCAGCCAAGCACAGAACTCTGGAAACACCATATATTTT.

V and J are TRBV19 and TRBJ2-1; 12 bases agree with TRBD2. The junction had 10 bases not matched to a gene; V was cut back by 6 bases and J by 7 bases. The CDR3 length is 16 residues. The germline V gene has CDR1 LNHDA and CDR2 SQIVND (reference sequence). CDR3 DNA: TGTGCCAGTAGCCCTCCGACTAGCGGGAGATGGAATGAGCAGTTCTTC. Its translation: CASSPPTSGRWNEQFF.

This clone was detected only a few times. The DNA for the CDR3 is TGTGCCAGCAGCTCGACTAGCGGGTCCCCCTCCTACAATGAGCAGTTCTTC. Translated, it gives CASSSTSGSPSYNEQFF. The chain carries TRBV7-9 and TRBJ2-1, with 10 bases aligning to TRBD2. The CDR3 consists of 17 residues. Trimming cost V 4 bases and J 0 bases; bases outside gene matches: 6. Germline loops: CDR1 SEHNR, CDR2 FQNEAQ (reference sequence).

The V and J genes are TRBV27 and TRBJ2-1; 10 positions agree with TRBD2. From germline, CDR1 is MNHEY and CDR2 SMNVEV (reference sequence). V lost 6 bases, J lost 4 bases, and 9 bases stayed unmatched. The CDR3 has 16 residues. The CDR3 nucleotides are TGTGCCAGCAGATCCCCCGGGACTAGCGCGTACAATGAGCAGTTCTTC. Amino acid sequence: CASRSPGTSAYNEQFF.

This chain links TRBV6-5 with TRBJ1-2, with 9 bases lining up with TRBD1. This CDR3 spans 14 amino acids. Trimming removed 5 bases from V and 5 bases from J; junction bases left unmatched: 6. CDR1 is MNHEY, CDR2 SVGAGI, per germline. CDR3 coding DNA: TGTGCCAGCAGTAAACAGGGGGCGGCATATGGCTACACCTTC. It codes for CASSKQGAAYGYTF.